Below, one T cell receptor beta chain is given with its context. The antigen is undetermined. The data belong to a study of cytomegalovirus exposure and HLA in healthy donors. General study results and limits: Apart from CMV serostatus, no immune exposure information was available.

This CDR3 spans 14 amino acids. Trimming took 8 bases from V and 5 from J; bases not matched to a gene: 10. CDR1 MNHNS and CDR2 SASEGT come from the germline V gene. Primers: 60 Vbeta forward and 13 Jbeta reverse. The assay was immunoSEQ multiplex PCR, and TCRdb's table has in-frame clones only and misses some. Among fewer than 200,000 clones, roughly four fifths were seen once, and the ten largest hold around 2.5%. This clonotype originated in a female donor in good health and CMV-seronegative. The chain recombines TRBV6-1 with TRBJ1-1; TRBD1 matches 8 bases. Sequenced sample: PBMCs. CDR3 amino acids: CASGKTGGRTEAFF. CDR3 bases: TGTGCCAGCGGGAAAACAGGGGGGCGGACTGAAGCTTTCTTT.